One and the same sample provided the 20 T cell receptor beta chains below, sequenced in a study of cytomegalovirus exposure and HLA in healthy donors. The PCR employed 60 Vbeta primers together with 13 Jbeta primers. Assay: immunoSEQ multiplex PCR; the TCRdb copy retains only in-frame clones and omits some. Here the sample spans 120,000 to 150,000 clones, around 78% being singletons. Sequencing was carried out using PBMCs. Receptors originate from a man aged 35 to 55 in good health and CMV-seropositive.

As DNA, the CDR3 is TGCGCCAGCACACCTAGCGGCGCATACAATGAGCAGTTCTTC. Amino acid sequence: CASTPSGAYNEQFF. The V gene is TRBV5-1, the J gene TRBJ2-1; the match to TRBD2 covers 7 bases. V shed 6 bases and J 4 bases; nucleotides not matched to a gene: 7. CDR1 is SGHRS and CDR2 is YFSETQ in the germline V gene. The CDR3 runs 14 residues.

A word on this clone: An end of the junction does not agree with germline; a read error may underlie this. The chain employs TRBV19 and TRBJ2-3; D possibly corresponds to TRBD2 (5 bases). The length of the CDR3 is 14 residues. CDR1 is LNHDA, CDR2 SQIVND, per germline (reference sequence). The CDR3 region is CASSNYGVLDTRYF. DNA of the CDR3: TGTGCCAGTAGTAATTACGGGGTTCTAGATACGCGGTATTTT.

As to this clone: Its ends do not fully match the called genes, so a read error is possible. This chain links TRBV7-9 with TRBJ2-7; 11 bases fit TRBD2. Germline CDR1 reads SEHNR; CDR2 reads FQNEAQ (reference sequence). The CDR3 covers 16 residues. This CDR3 is CSSSLASGRFPYEQYF. In nucleotides, the CDR3 is TGTTCCAGCAGCTTAGCTAGCGGGAGGTTCCCCTACGAGCAGTACTTC.

The V gene is TRBV9, the J gene TRBJ2-3; perhaps TRBD1 as D (5 bases). Trimming cost V 2 bases and J 4 bases, with 14 bases left between them. This CDR3 has 15 amino acids. Germline lookup yields CDR1 SGDLS and CDR2 YYNGEE. The CDR3 sequence: CASSVSDGAADTQYF. The CDR3 DNA sequence: TGTGCCAGCAGCGTTTCTGATGGGGCTGCAGATACGCAGTATTTT.

The chain employs TRBV29-1 and TRBJ1-5; TRBD1 agrees at 8 bases. The ends lost 5 bases at V and 3 bases at J; junction bases unmatched: 6. The CDR3 extends over 14 amino acids. Germline-derived CDR1 and CDR2 are SQVTM and ANQGSEA. CDR3 DNA sequence: TGCAGCGTTCAGACAGGGGTACTCAATCAGCCCCAGCATTTT. As protein: CSVQTGVLNQPQHF. The full variable domain, with the rest looked up from reference TRBV29-1 and TRBJ1-5, is SAVISQKPSRDICQRGTSLTIQCQVDSQVTMMFWYRQQPGQSLTLIATANQGSEATYESGFVIDKFPISRPNLTFSTLTVSNMSPEDSSIYLCSVQTGVLNQPQHFGDGTRLSIL.

This clone was seen only once. The gene calls are TRBV11-2 and TRBJ2-2; 7 bases map to TRBD1. This CDR3 region has 19 residues. Germline V CDR1 and CDR2: SGHAT, FQNNGV. The J segment lost 5 bases and the V segment lost 4 bases, leaving 19 bases of the junction unmatched. The CDR3 loop reads CASSSSPHDRQGRTGELFF. CDR3 bases: TGTGCCAGCAGCTCCTCCCCACACGACCGACAGGGTAGGACCGGGGAGCTGTTTTTT.

The V call is TRBV4-2, the J call TRBJ1-3; D remains ambiguous. V dropped 1 base and J dropped 1 base, with 11 bases sitting between them. The CDR3 spans 16 residues. The germline V gene encodes CDR1 LGHNA and CDR2 YNFKEQ. The CDR3 is CASSQASSESGNTIYF. The CDR3 DNA reads as TGTGCCAGCAGCCAAGCCAGTAGCGAGTCTGGAAACACCATATATTTT.

The CDR3 loop reads CASSSNRGPNTGELFF. In DNA form, the CDR3 reads TGTGCCAGCAGCTCCAACAGGGGACCGAACACCGGGGAGCTGTTTTTT. The V and J genes are TRBV7-2 and TRBJ2-2; 7 positions match TRBD1. The CDR3 spans 16 residues. The V segment lost 4 bases and the J segment 0 bases; nucleotides outside the gene matches: 5. The V gene's germline CDR1 is SGHTA and CDR2 FQGNSA.

The chain is built from TRBV7-9 and TRBJ2-7; 12 positions agree with TRBD2. The CDR3 consists of 19 residues. V was clipped by 3 bases and J by 2 bases; unmatched bases: 14. CDR1 is SEHNR, CDR2 FQNEAQ, per germline (reference sequence). In DNA, the CDR3 is TGTGCCAGCAGCTTTTATAGGACTAGCGGGGAGACAAACCCCTACGAGCAGTACTTC. It codes for CASSFYRTSGETNPYEQYF.

The CDR3 loop is CASSEVLRYNEQFF. CDR3 coding DNA: TGTGCCAGCAGTGAAGTTCTGCGGTACAATGAGCAGTTCTTC. The V gene is TRBV25-1, the J gene TRBJ2-1; D is unclear. CDR3 length: 14 amino acids. The V and J ends lost 2 bases and 4 bases respectively, with 9 bases between them. Germline V gives CDR1 MGHDK, CDR2 SYGVNS.

This clone was counted between two and nine times. The identical CDR3 is also encoded by other nucleotide sequences in the sample. The rearrangement links TRBV9 to TRBJ2-3; D is undetermined. With 0 bases removed from V and 4 bases from J, the gap between germline ends came to 6 bases. This CDR3 is 13 amino acids long. From germline, CDR1 is SGDLS and CDR2 YYNGEE. For the CDR3, the DNA is TGTGCCAGCAGCGTAGGGGCACCAGATACGCAGTATTTT. It specifies CASSVGAPDTQYF.

V is TRBV4-1 and J is TRBJ1-4; D might be TRBD1 (5 bases). Trimming left V 3 bases short and J 7 bases short, with 9 bases between. Germline V CDR1 and CDR2: MGHRA, YSYEKL. The CDR3 spans 13 residues. CDR3 in DNA: TGCGCCAGCAGCCACCAGGGAGGTGAAAAACTGTTTTTT. This codes for CASSHQGGEKLFF.

This clone was seen a few times. The chain links TRBV6-5 to TRBJ1-2; a possible D gene is TRBD1 (5 bases). The length of the CDR3 is 13 residues. V was pared by 2 bases and J by 7 bases, with 11 bases between. The germline gives CDR1 MNHEY, CDR2 SVGAGI. DNA of the CDR3: TGTGCCAGCAGTTACGAGGCAGGGCCTGGCTACACCTTC. Translating it yields CASSYEAGPGYTF.

This chain uses TRBV7-3 with TRBJ2-7, with 7 bases lining up with TRBD2. The CDR3 contains 15 residues. J gave up 5 bases and V 5 bases, and 12 bases lay outside the gene matches. The germline V gene encodes CDR1 SGHTA and CDR2 FQGTGA. CDR3 region: CASSRGQGGFNEQYF. The CDR3 nucleotides are TGTGCCAGCAGCCGAGGGCAGGGAGGGTTTAACGAGCAGTACTTC.

The chain combines TRBV6-5 with TRBJ1-2; D is perhaps TRBD1 (6 bases). The CDR3 has 15 amino acids. Germline V gene lookup returns CDR1 MNHEY and CDR2 SVGAGI. The germline V and J ends were trimmed by 4 bases and 8 bases, with 20 bases remaining between them. DNA for the CDR3: TGTGCCAGCAGTTTCCAAGGGAGGGGGGGATGGGGCTACACCTTC. It specifies CASSFQGRGGWGYTF.

This chain joins TRBV6-5 and TRBJ1-4, with 7 bases fitting TRBD1. CDR1 MNHEY and CDR2 SVGAGI come from the germline V gene. The CDR3 length is 14 residues. J gave up 8 bases and V 6 bases, and 9 bases lay outside the gene matches. The CDR3: CASSRNRDSEKLFF. CDR3 nucleotide sequence: TGTGCCAGCAGCCGTAACCGGGACAGCGAAAAACTGTTTTTT.

The gene calls are TRBV9 and TRBJ2-1, with 8 bases identical to TRBD2. V shed 2 bases, J shed 0 bases, and the junction held 4 bases outside the gene matches. This CDR3 comprises 16 residues. The germline V gene has CDR1 SGDLS and CDR2 YYNGEE. This CDR3 reads CASSVQRESSYNEQFF. Written as DNA, the CDR3 is TGTGCCAGCAGCGTCCAGCGGGAGAGCTCCTACAATGAGCAGTTCTTC.

In DNA, the CDR3 is TGTGCCAGCCTAGATAGCGGGAGTTCAGATACGCAGTATTTT. Translating it yields CASLDSGSSDTQYF. This chain links TRBV2 with TRBJ2-3; TRBD2 matches at 9 bases. In germline, CDR1 is SNHLY, CDR2 FYNNEI. V lost 8 bases to trimming and J lost 4 bases; unmatched junction nucleotides: 7. The CDR3 runs 14 residues.

The chain joins TRBV28 to TRBJ2-2; TRBD1 might be the D (6 bases). This CDR3 is 15 amino acids long. The germline gives CDR1 MDHEN, CDR2 SYDVKM. The germline V and J ends were trimmed by 7 bases and 2 bases, with 14 bases remaining between them. This chain's CDR3 is CASKSGTPNTGELFF. In DNA, the CDR3 is TGTGCCAGCAAGTCCGGGACACCAAACACCGGGGAGCTGTTTTTT. The full variable domain, with the rest looked up from reference TRBV28 and TRBJ2-2, is DVKVTQSSRYLVKRTGEKVFLECVQDMDHENMFWYRQDPGLGLRLIYFSYDVKMKEKGDIPEGYSVSREKKERFSLILESASTNQTSMYLCASKSGTPNTGELFFGEGSRLTVL.

This clone is a singleton in its sample. CDR3 sequence reads: CASYEGQRNTEAFF. As DNA, the CDR3 is TGTGCCAGCTACGAGGGACAGCGGAACACTGAAGCTTTCTTT. The rearrangement links TRBV5-6 to TRBJ1-1; TRBD1 matches at 7 bases. Germline lookup yields CDR1 SGHDT and CDR2 YYEEEE. The CDR3 consists of 14 residues. Losses at the gene ends were 7 bases for V and 1 base for J; bases not matched to a gene: 7.